The 28 T cell receptor beta chains presented below share a single source sample, sequenced in a study of CD4 T cells in relation to SARS-CoV-2 and coronaviruses. The data were produced by immunoSEQ multiplex PCR, yet TCRdb's version contains in-frame clones alone and is incomplete. The data contain approximately 50,000 clones, 90% to 95% of them singletons. Sequenced material: naive CD4+ T cells from PBMCs. Described subset: naive CD4+ T cells isolated by negative enrichment. The source is an adult with COVID-19.

V is TRBV4-2 and J is TRBJ2-7; 7 nucleotides align to TRBD2. Germline CDR1 reads LGHNA; CDR2 reads YNFKEQ. V trimming: 2 bases; J trimming: 3 bases; junction bases outside the gene matches: 10. The CDR3 runs to 16 residues. The CDR3: CASSQSEGGKYYEQYF. The CDR3 DNA follows: TGTGCCAGCAGCCAATCGGAGGGAGGGAAGTACTACGAGCAGTACTTC.

The chain has TRBV7-9 and TRBJ2-5, with D perhaps matching TRBD1 (5 bases). This CDR3 has 14 amino acids. V lost 6 bases and J lost 4, with 15 bases in between. Germline CDR1 is SEHNR and CDR2 is FQNEAQ (reference sequence). The CDR3 DNA reads TGTGCCAGCAGTTCTAAGGGGTGGCGAGAGACCCAGTACTTC. This sequence encodes CASSSKGWRETQYF.

The V gene is TRBV7-9, the J gene TRBJ2-7; D may be TRBD1 or TRBD2 (5 bases each). This CDR3 is 14 amino acids long. Per germline, CDR1 SEHNR and CDR2 FQNEAQ (reference sequence). The V gene lost 5 bases and the J gene lost 6 bases, with 17 bases spanning the gap. CDR3 nucleotide sequence: TGTGCCAGCAGCCATATTAACACGGGGCCCGAGCAGTACTTC. Encoded protein: CASSHINTGPEQYF.

This clone was seen once. V is TRBV19 and J is TRBJ2-5; D ambiguous. Germline assignment: CDR1 LNHDA and CDR2 SQIVND (reference sequence). V shed 1 base and J shed 2 bases, with 5 bases lying between them. CDR3 length equals 13 residues. This CDR3 reads CASSIGRQETQYF. The DNA of the CDR3 is TGTGCCAGTAGTATAGGGCGGCAAGAGACCCAGTACTTC.

The V gene is TRBV5-6, the J gene TRBJ1-5, with 9 nucleotides matching TRBD1. Germline CDR1 SGHDT, CDR2 YYEEEE. With V trimmed by 2 bases and J by 7 bases, 1 base remained unmatched. The CDR3 length is 13 residues. The CDR3 DNA is TGTGCCAGCAGCTTACAGGGGGCCCAGCCCCAGCATTTT. Encoded protein: CASSLQGAQPQHF.

The gene calls are TRBV6-2 or TRBV6-3 and TRBJ2-5; 7 nucleotides align to TRBD1. This CDR3 region has 13 residues. The ends lost 7 bases at V and 6 bases at J; junction bases unmatched: 8. Germline assignment: CDR1 MNHEY and CDR2 SVGEGT. DNA for the CDR3: TGTGCCAGCACCCCAGACAGGGTGAAGACCCAGTACTTC. Amino acid sequence: CASTPDRVKTQYF.

The chain carries TRBV7-2 and TRBJ2-7; 10 bases are shared with TRBD2. The CDR3 covers 19 residues. Unmatched junction bases numbered 14, after V lost 1 base and J lost 2 bases. Germline assignment: CDR1 SGHTA and CDR2 FQGNSA. In DNA form, the CDR3 reads TGTGCCAGCAGCTTAGAAGGGGGATCAGCGGGAGGGCCCGCCTACGAGCAGTACTTC. This gives the protein CASSLEGGSAGGPAYEQYF.

The genes are TRBV28 and TRBJ2-7; D is uncertain. The CDR3 spans 13 residues. Germline V gene lookup returns CDR1 MDHEN and CDR2 SYDVKM. V lost 4 bases, J lost 3 bases, and 10 bases lay in between. DNA of the CDR3: TGTGCCAGCAGTTCCCTAGTTGACTACGAGCAGTACTTC. It translates to CASSSLVDYEQYF.

The CDR3 sequence: CASSNEGVEQYF. The CDR3 DNA reads as TGCGCCTCATCCAACGAGGGGGTCGAGCAGTACTTC. V is TRBV5-1 and J is TRBJ2-7, with D possibly being TRBD1 (6 bases). Germline loops: CDR1 SGHRS, CDR2 YFSETQ. Trimming removed 10 bases from V and 6 bases from J, with 17 bases in between. The CDR3 covers 12 residues. Looking up the rest from reference TRBV5-1 and TRBJ2-7 gives the full variable domain: KAGVTQTPRYLIKTRGQQVTLSCSPISGHRSVSWYQQTPGQGLQFLFEYFSETQRNKGNFPGRFSGRQFSNSRSEMNVSTLELGDSALYLCASSNEGVEQYFGPGTRLTVT.

The chain recombines TRBV28 with TRBJ1-5; D not resolved. Trimming cost V 4 bases and J 0 bases, with 13 bases left between them. CDR3 length: 16 residues. Germline-derived CDR1 and CDR2 are MDHEN and SYDVKM. DNA for the CDR3: TGTGCCAGCAGTTCCCCGACCTCAGGTAGCAATCAGCCCCAGCATTTT. Protein sequence: CASSSPTSGSNQPQHF. The whole variable domain, remainder taken from reference TRBV28 and TRBJ1-5, is DVKVTQSSRYLVKRTGEKVFLECVQDMDHENMFWYRQDPGLGLRLIYFSYDVKMKEKGDIPEGYSVSREKKERFSLILESASTNQTSMYLCASSSPTSGSNQPQHFGDGTRLSIL.

The rearrangement uses TRBV30 and TRBJ2-7; no firm D call. Trimming left V 3 bases short and J 3 bases short, with 9 bases between. The CDR3 is 12 residues long. From germline, CDR1 is GTSNPN and CDR2 SVGIG (reference sequence). The CDR3 sequence is CAWSPSNYEQYF. CDR3 coding DNA: TGTGCCTGGAGCCCATCGAACTACGAGCAGTACTTC. The whole variable domain, filled in from reference TRBV30 and TRBJ2-7, reads SQTIHQWPATLVQPVGSPLSLECTVEGTSNPNLYWYRQAAGRGLQLLFYSVGIGQISSEVPQNLSASRPQDRQFILSSKKLLLSDSGFYLCAWSPSNYEQYFGPGTRLTVT.

This sequence joins TRBV11-2 and TRBJ2-1, with a weak D call TRBD2 (6 bases). This CDR3 comprises 13 residues. The germline V gene encodes CDR1 SGHAT and CDR2 FQNNGV. V was shortened by 5 bases and J by 9 bases, with 14 bases between the two germline ends. The CDR3 loop is CASSPVSSAEQFF. CDR3 bases: TGTGCCAGCAGCCCAGTCTCTAGCGCTGAGCAGTTCTTC.

The CDR3 bases are TGTGCCAGCTCACCACAATCCGGGTCCAGCAATGAGCAGTTCTTC. Protein sequence: CASSPQSGSSNEQFF. This rearrangement joins TRBV18 to TRBJ2-1; D not resolved. The V and J ends lost 1 base and 6 bases respectively, with 13 bases between them. There are 15 residues in the CDR3. Germline assignment: CDR1 KGHSH and CDR2 LQKENI.

The chain combines TRBV7-2 with TRBJ1-5, with D hard to call. CDR3 length: 12 residues. V lost 5 bases and J lost 3, with 5 bases in between. Per germline, CDR1 SGHTA and CDR2 FQGNSA. The CDR3 DNA reads as TGTGCCAGCAGCCCGATCAATCAGCCCCAGCATTTT. It is translated as CASSPINQPQHF.

This clone was detected only once. The rearrangement uses TRBV5-1 and TRBJ2-7, with TRBD2 matching over 9 bases. Germline V lookup: CDR1 SGHRS, CDR2 YFSETQ. V lost 2 bases, J lost 2 bases, and 8 bases stayed unmatched. This CDR3 has 16 residues. This chain's CDR3 is CASSFQSLAGTYEQYF. CDR3 sequence (DNA): TGCGCCAGCAGCTTTCAATCCCTAGCGGGAACCTACGAGCAGTACTTC. The full variable domain, rest sourced from reference TRBV5-1 and TRBJ2-7, is KAGVTQTPRYLIKTRGQQVTLSCSPISGHRSVSWYQQTPGQGLQFLFEYFSETQRNKGNFPGRFSGRQFSNSRSEMNVSTLELGDSALYLCASSFQSLAGTYEQYFGPGTRLTVT.

This clone was recorded once. The V call is TRBV27, the J call TRBJ1-2; the match to TRBD1 covers 7 bases. The CDR3 runs to 13 residues. Trimming took 3 bases from V and 4 from J; bases not matched to a gene: 2. Germline loops: CDR1 MNHEY, CDR2 SMNVEV (reference sequence). CDR3: CASSFRGSYGYTF. The CDR3 bases are TGTGCCAGCAGTTTCAGGGGGAGCTATGGCTACACCTTC.

The rearrangement uses TRBV28 and TRBJ2-7, with D perhaps being TRBD1 or TRBD2 (5 bases each). The CDR3 has 15 amino acids. Trimming left V 4 bases short and J 0 bases short, with 13 bases between. The germline CDR1 and CDR2 sequences are MDHEN and SYDVKM. The CDR3 region is CASSSAGTVSYEQYF. Written as DNA, the CDR3 is TGTGCCAGCAGTTCCGCAGGGACGGTCTCCTACGAGCAGTACTTC. The whole variable domain, remainder taken from reference TRBV28 and TRBJ2-7, is DVKVTQSSRYLVKRTGEKVFLECVQDMDHENMFWYRQDPGLGLRLIYFSYDVKMKEKGDIPEGYSVSREKKERFSLILESASTNQTSMYLCASSSAGTVSYEQYFGPGTRLTVT.

This clone turned up a few times. J is TRBJ2-7 and V is TRBV27; 11 bases map to TRBD1. Trimming cost V 5 bases and J 6 bases; bases outside gene matches: 6. Germline V gene data show CDR1 as MNHEY and CDR2 as SMNVEV (reference sequence). This CDR3 spans 14 amino acids. The CDR3 loop is CASSPGTGGFEQYF. The CDR3 DNA reads as TGTGCCAGCAGTCCCGGGACAGGGGGGTTCGAGCAGTACTTC.

The chain joins TRBV6-5 to TRBJ1-3, with D tentatively TRBD1 (5 bases). This CDR3 comprises 15 residues. Germline CDR1 reads MNHEY; CDR2 reads SVGAGI. V lost 6 bases and J 4 bases, leaving 16 bases between the germline ends. In DNA form, the CDR3 reads TGTGCCAGCAGACCGGGACCGGGCTTCGGAAACACCATATATTTT. Its translation: CASRPGPGFGNTIYF.

The V call is TRBV28, the J call TRBJ1-5; TRBD1 agrees at 9 bases. Germline CDR1 reads MDHEN; CDR2 reads SYDVKM. CDR3 length equals 15 residues. The J segment lost 6 bases and the V segment lost 2 bases, leaving 5 bases of the junction unmatched. CDR3 nucleotide sequence: TGTGCCAGCAGTTTACCGGGACAGGGAGTTCAGCCCCAGCATTTT. Its translation: CASSLPGQGVQPQHF.

The chain recombines TRBV28 with TRBJ1-5; TRBD1 aligns across 8 bases. This CDR3 spans 19 amino acids. The V and J ends lost 6 bases and 0 bases, in that order; junction bases with no gene match: 16. In germline, CDR1 is MDHEN, CDR2 SYDVKM. The CDR3 nucleotides read TGTGCCAGCAGGAATGCCGGACAGGGAGGTCCTTATAGCAATCAGCCCCAGCATTTT. Its translation is CASRNAGQGGPYSNQPQHF.

The CDR3 DNA sequence: TGCGCCAGCAGCCAAGTACCGAGGGGGGGGCCAGCCTACGAGCAGTACTTC. Protein sequence: CASSQVPRGGPAYEQYF. This chain uses TRBV4-1 with TRBJ2-7; maybe TRBD2 (7 bases). CDR1 and CDR2 from the germline V gene are MGHRA and YSYEKL. V was pared by 1 base and J by 2 bases, with 18 bases between. The CDR3 contains 17 residues.

The chain combines TRBV5-1 with TRBJ1-6; unclear D gene. The CDR3 totals 16 residues. Germline-derived CDR1 and CDR2 are SGHRS and YFSETQ. Trimming stripped 1 base from V and 5 bases from J, with 13 bases between. The CDR3 sequence: CASSLLPGLNNSPLHF. In DNA form, the CDR3 reads TGCGCCAGCAGCTTGTTACCGGGTCTCAATAATTCACCCCTCCACTTT.

This clone was seen just once. The V and J genes are TRBV18 and TRBJ2-1; D unclear. The CDR3 extends over 13 amino acids. CDR1 KGHSH and CDR2 LQKENI come from the germline V gene. Trimming took 2 bases from V and 10 from J, leaving 12 bases between them. CDR3 DNA: TGTGCCAGCTCACCAGGTTGGAAACGGGAGCAGTTCTTC. This codes for CASSPGWKREQFF.

This chain links TRBV2 with TRBJ2-4, with a weak D call TRBD1 (6 bases). There are 18 residues in the CDR3. Trimming shortened V by 6 bases and J by 8 bases, and 29 bases separated the two germline ends. Germline values: CDR1 SNHLY, CDR2 FYNNEI. The CDR3 is CASSHRVLRDLERDIQYF. The CDR3 bases are TGTGCCAGCAGCCACAGGGTCCTTCGGGACCTGGAACGGGACATTCAGTACTTC.

This chain connects TRBV2 to TRBJ1-3; unclear D gene. Trimming took off 1 base at V and 0 bases at J, with 1 base between the two ends. CDR1 and CDR2 (germline): SNHLY, FYNNEI. CDR3 size: 13 residues. The CDR3 bases are TGTGCCAGCAGTGAAGACTCTGGAAACACCATATATTTT. Translation: CASSEDSGNTIYF.

This clone was recorded once. The chain has TRBV10-3 and TRBJ2-5; maybe TRBD1 (6 bases). Germline-derived CDR1 and CDR2 are ENHRY and SYGVKD. The ends were cut back, 10 bases at V and 4 bases at J, with 19 bases in the middle. CDR3 length: 14 amino acids. The CDR3 loop reads CAKTLRETGETQYF. In nucleotides, the CDR3 is TGTGCCAAAACCCTCAGGGAGACAGGAGAGACCCAGTACTTC.

The chain joins TRBV15 to TRBJ2-7; the match to TRBD2 covers 7 bases. V dropped 2 bases and J dropped 6; count of bases not matched to a gene: 10. The CDR3 loop spans 15 amino acids. CDR1 is LNHNV and CDR2 is YYDKDF in the germline V gene (reference sequence). In DNA form, the CDR3 reads TGTGCCACCAGCAGACGCGGCACGGGAGGTGTCGAGCAGTACTTC. It codes for CATSRRGTGGVEQYF.